Sequencing of this TCR beta chain was carried out in a study of cytomegalovirus exposure and HLA in healthy donors. Overall study: There were 350 to 450 genotyped donors. Of these, about 80% fell in the genetic ancestry cluster associated with self-reported Caucasian donors. Study-wide results and caveats: Later, TCR association rates were found to vary by HLA locus, highest for DRB1 and lowest for HLA-C. Being productive about 87% or about 30% of the time was typical of most TCR beta V segments in an earlier analysis.

There are 17 residues in the CDR3. V shed 0 bases and J 5 bases; nucleotides not matched to a gene: 10. Germline-derived CDR1 and CDR2 are LGHNA and YNFKEQ. A single count supports this clone. The antigen is not known. The primer mix had 60 Vbeta and 13 Jbeta primers. TCRdb's copy holds only in-frame clones and misses some; the assay was immunoSEQ multiplex PCR. The sample gives under 200,000 clones, 79% of which show up once; more than 0.55% is in the top ten. The chain carries TRBV4-2 and TRBJ2-1; 7 bases agree with TRBD2. The sample consisted of PBMCs. This sequence originates from a woman aged 40 to 50 in good health and CMV-seronegative. The CDR3 DNA reads TGTGCCAGCAGCCAAGATGTTCCAGCGGGGATAAACAATGAGCAGTTCTTC. Translating it yields CASSQDVPAGINNEQFF.